This T cell receptor (beta chain) was found in a study of patients and donors after allogeneic stem cell transplantation. One entry per CDR3 protein results from TCRdb running MiXCR on the RT-PCR reads. The sample consists of roughly 940,000 distinct CDR3 sequences, about a sixth of them appearing once. The sample holds a few counts of this clonotype. Looked up from germline, CDR1 is LGHNA and CDR2 is YNFKEQ. This CDR3 has 14 residues. V was pared by 3 bases and J by 10 bases, with 6 bases of the junction left unmatched. This chain links TRBV4-2 with TRBJ1-2; TRBD1 matches at 12 bases. This TCR was recovered from a human donor who was either an allogeneic HSCT recipient or a stem cell or donor lymphocyte infusion donor (not recorded which). It is not recorded whose cells these are; they may come from a transplant donor. The specimen was blood, either unsorted or a sorted T cell fraction (not recorded which). CDR3 protein: CASSQTGQGADYTF. The CDR3 DNA sequence: TGTGCCAGCAGCCAGACGGGACAGGGGGCTGACTACACCTTC.